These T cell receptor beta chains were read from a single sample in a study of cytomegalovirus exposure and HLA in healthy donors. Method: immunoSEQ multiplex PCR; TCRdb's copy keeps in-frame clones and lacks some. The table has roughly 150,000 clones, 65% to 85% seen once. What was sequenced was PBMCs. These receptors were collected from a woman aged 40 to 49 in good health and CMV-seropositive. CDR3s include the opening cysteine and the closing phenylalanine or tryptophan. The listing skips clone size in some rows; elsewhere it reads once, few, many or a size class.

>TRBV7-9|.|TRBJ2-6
CASSFPGQGQGGANVLTF
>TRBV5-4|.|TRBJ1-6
CASSSNRGESPLHF
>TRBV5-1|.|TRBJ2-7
CASSLIAGTSGTYEQYF
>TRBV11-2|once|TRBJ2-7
CASSGTSGGPVSYEQYF
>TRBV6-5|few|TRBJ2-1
CASSYSSGDVYNEQFF
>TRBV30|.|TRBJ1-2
CASSPGSANYGYTF
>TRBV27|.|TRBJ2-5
CASSLNLQETQYF
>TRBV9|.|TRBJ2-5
CASSVETEETQYF
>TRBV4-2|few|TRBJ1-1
CASSQEGTGGTEAFF
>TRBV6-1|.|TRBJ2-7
CASSSSGDSYEQYF
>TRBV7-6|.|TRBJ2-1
CASSLDDSRSYNEQFF
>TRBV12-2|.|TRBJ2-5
CASRLRGTGTSGEQETQYF
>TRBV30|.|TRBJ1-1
CAWIPAGIRAFF
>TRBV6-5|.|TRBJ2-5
CASTSGEAGGGQYF
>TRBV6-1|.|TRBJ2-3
CASSVGRRVGSDTQYF
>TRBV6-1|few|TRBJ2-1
CASKPEGLAGAEQFF
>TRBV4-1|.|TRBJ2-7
CASSLLAGGESSYEQYF
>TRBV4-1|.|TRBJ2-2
CASSPGGGRTGELFF
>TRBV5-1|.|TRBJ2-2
CASSFVGGAGELFF
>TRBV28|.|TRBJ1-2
CASIHRGVGYTF
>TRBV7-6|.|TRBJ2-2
CASSLRLAGGQAGELFF
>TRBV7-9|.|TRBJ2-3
CASSFNASGRNTQYF
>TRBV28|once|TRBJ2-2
CASRGSGRANTGELFF
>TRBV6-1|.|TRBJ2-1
CASILKSEQFF